This T cell receptor (beta chain) came from a study of blood T cell repertoires in COVID-19 (TCRdb year 2020). Background for the entire study: Samples from collaborators originated in the United States, Italy and Spain and spanned both the acute and convalescent phases of COVID-19. Sample metadata almost always included a de-identified subject ID, COVID-19 status, age in years and sex. The dataset comprised deeply sampled blood TCRbeta repertoires from subjects exposed to, actively infected with, or recovered from COVID-19. HLA class I and class II types, where available, came from metadata supplied by the sample provider rather than from assay-based typing. The repertoires were released in a freely available public database meant as a resource for research on the immune response to SARS-CoV-2. The samples were drawn from the first 160 participants of the ongoing ImmuneRACE study and from over a thousand subjects provided by 6 global collaborators. The material from the prospective study consisted of cDNA or gDNA derived from T cells, B-cell-depleted T cells, or PBMCs.

Remarks on this clone: The clone's antigen remains unknown. It has no much larger one-base neighbor in the sample; base qualities were not kept.

TCRbeta CDR3 regions were amplified from genomic DNA using the immunoSEQ Assay, a bias-controlled multiplex PCR. The authors processed their data as follows. The number of nucleated cells in each sample was estimated by amplification of reference gene primers within the assay. To quantify the absolute abundance of each unique TCRbeta CDR3 rearrangement, sequence reads were collapsed and filtered. Productive Simpson clonality was computed per sample as the square root of Simpson's diversity index over productive rearrangements. TCRdb's version of the immuneACCESS table is confined to in-frame rearrangements and falls short of the full clone set. An unresolved V gene accounts for under half of the shortfall where checked; the remainder is of unknown origin. V, J and clone size are taken as reported in that table, and D and trimming were inferred from the DNA itself. The sample contains 450,000 to 500,000 clones, approximately 86% of them found a single time. The ten largest clones represent roughly 0.7% of the sample.

CDR1 and CDR2, per the germline V gene, are SNHLY and FYNNEI. V ends up 5 bases short and J 0 bases short, with an unmatched junction base count of 8. The CDR3 goes from the cysteine to the phenylalanine over 18 residues. Only the CDR3 DNA stays, 54 bases, in frame from base 1. Participants in the prospective study were enrolled through a virtual design, were aged roughly 18 to 100 years, and lived in roughly 25 United States geographic areas. In the prospective study, cohorts were assigned on the basis of participant-reported clinical history obtained from a screening survey and a study questionnaire. For ImmuneRACE Cohort 3, a participant was defined as recovered based on two consecutive negative NP/OP PCR tests, clearance by a healthcare professional, or resolution of symptoms. Mobile phlebotomists in the prospective study collected whole blood, serum and a nasopharyngeal or oropharyngeal swab from every participant. Prospective study participants could optionally give additional blood draws and questionnaires over an approximately two-month period. Blood samples from the prospective study were shipped frozen or at room temperature prior to DNA extraction.

Results and caveats for the whole study, not just this receptor: How much clinical and demographic metadata was included differed by source and by participant, and the metadata was provided uncurated.

Sample: PBMCs or T cells enriched from blood (not recorded which). The source is a woman aged 18-29 years who had recovered from COVID-19. Rearrangement joined TRBV2 to TRBJ2-2; 11 central bases correspond to TRBD2. The CDR3 reads CASSLKLAGVTNTGELFF. Here is the DNA: TGTGCCAGCAGTCTTAAACTAGCGGGGGTGACGAACACCGGGGAGCTGTTTTTT.